Included here is one TCR beta chain sequence, with context. Its antigen is unknown. This entry comes from a study of radiotherapy plus CTLA-4 blockade in lung cancer. Study-level information: Disease control was achieved by roughly 32% of patients, and objective responses by about 19%. Study findings and constraints: Response, reportedly, was best predicted by interferon-beta along with early blood T cell clone dynamics. Blood TCR clones of tumor origin expanded after radiotherapy plus ipilimumab.

CDR1 and CDR2 (germline): SGHRS, YFSETQ. This CDR3 contains 14 residues. The V end was cut by 9 bases, the J end by 5 bases, with 15 bases between. With ipilimumab providing CTLA-4 blockade, focal radiation was administered to patients who had chemo-refractory metastatic non-small-cell lung cancer. Sequencing was performed with immunoSEQ multiplex PCR; in TCRdb, only in-frame clones are kept and a portion is missing. The table shows roughly 110,000 clones, with roughly four fifths occurring only once. This TCR was sampled from a human donor with non-small cell lung cancer that progressed on radiotherapy plus ipilimumab. Some clones in this sample may be carry-over from other donors' samples. The sample in question was peripheral blood, obtained from a patient treated with radiotherapy plus ipilimumab. This chain uses TRBV5-1 with TRBJ1-6; D is perhaps TRBD1 (6 bases). The CDR3 nucleotides are TGCGCCACCCGAGGGGGGCACGATAATTCACCCCTCCACTTT. This gives the protein CATRGGHDNSPLHF. The entire variable domain, with the rest obtained from reference TRBV5-1 and TRBJ1-6, is as follows: KAGVTQTPRYLIKTRGQQVTLSCSPISGHRSVSWYQQTPGQGLQFLFEYFSETQRNKGNFPGRFSGRQFSNSRSEMNVSTLELGDSALYLCATRGGHDNSPLHFGNGTRLTVT.